This is a list of T cell receptor beta chains from one sample in a study of blood T cell repertoires in COVID-19. Using immunoSEQ multiplex PCR, the repertoire was profiled, and TCRdb retains in-frame clones only, with some absent. The sample has about 120,000 clones, around three quarters seen once. Material for sequencing was peripheral blood. The receptors were gathered from a man aged 40-49 years with active or convalescent COVID-19. Each CDR3 is given with its conserved first and last residue. A D gene is named only where the DNA matches it firmly. Clone size is shown for a subset of rows, as once, few, many or a class of expanded clone.

clone_size: -; v_call: TRBV5-4; d_call: TRBD2; j_call: TRBJ2-1; cdr3_aa: CASSPGTSGVNNYNEQFF; cdr3_nt: TGTGCCAGCAGCCCCGGGACTAGCGGGGTCAATAACTACAATGAGCAGTTCTTC
clone_size: -; v_call: TRBV6-6; d_call: -; j_call: TRBJ1-4; cdr3_aa: CASSHPSKQGRNEKLFF; cdr3_nt: TGTGCCAGCAGTCATCCTTCAAAACAGGGCAGAAATGAAAAACTGTTTTTT
clone_size: -; v_call: TRBV11-2; d_call: TRBD1; j_call: TRBJ1-4; cdr3_aa: CASSLGQGGEKLFF; cdr3_nt: TGTGCCAGCAGCTTGGGACAGGGGGGTGAAAAACTGTTTTTT
clone_size: -; v_call: TRBV7-9; d_call: -; j_call: TRBJ1-2; cdr3_aa: CASSPNSGGGKYGYTF; cdr3_nt: TGTGCCAGCAGCCCGAACTCGGGAGGGGGGAAGTATGGCTACACCTTC
clone_size: -; v_call: TRBV3-1/TRBV3-2; d_call: TRBD2; j_call: TRBJ2-3; cdr3_aa: CASSQGTTSGRDTQYF; cdr3_nt: TGTGCCAGCAGCCAAGGCACGACTAGCGGGAGAGATACGCAGTATTTT
clone_size: few; v_call: TRBV5-1; d_call: TRBD1; j_call: TRBJ2-2; cdr3_aa: CASSFPPGQGGPGELFF; cdr3_nt: TGCGCCAGCAGCTTTCCCCCGGGACAGGGGGGTCCCGGGGAGCTGTTTTTT
clone_size: -; v_call: TRBV12-3/TRBV12-4; d_call: -; j_call: TRBJ2-2; cdr3_aa: CATGEGAGELFF; cdr3_nt: TGTGCCACCGGCGAGGGGGCCGGGGAGCTGTTTTTT
clone_size: -; v_call: TRBV11-2; d_call: TRBD2; j_call: TRBJ2-1; cdr3_aa: CASSLSGGTYNEQFF; cdr3_nt: TGTGCCAGCAGCCTTAGCGGGGGGACCTACAATGAGCAGTTCTTC
clone_size: -; v_call: TRBV7-9; d_call: TRBD1; j_call: TRBJ1-1; cdr3_aa: CASSSTTGGMGGSDTEAFF; cdr3_nt: TGTGCCAGCAGCTCGACGACAGGGGGGATGGGTGGTTCGGACACTGAAGCTTTCTTT
clone_size: few; v_call: TRBV24-1; d_call: -; j_call: TRBJ1-1; cdr3_aa: CATSVQNMNTEAFF; cdr3_nt: TGTGCCACCAGTGTCCAGAACATGAACACTGAAGCTTTCTTT
clone_size: -; v_call: TRBV27; d_call: TRBD1; j_call: TRBJ2-7; cdr3_aa: CASSPGTGHYEQYF; cdr3_nt: TGTGCCAGCAGTCCCGGGACAGGGCACTACGAGCAGTACTTC
clone_size: -; v_call: TRBV5-4; d_call: -; j_call: TRBJ2-7; cdr3_aa: CASSLVDEQYF; cdr3_nt: TGTGCCAGCAGCTTAGTAGACGAGCAGTACTTC
clone_size: few; v_call: TRBV7-9; d_call: -; j_call: TRBJ1-1; cdr3_aa: CASSSGSRRAFF; cdr3_nt: TGTGCCAGCAGCTCCGGGAGCCGAAGGGCTTTCTTT
clone_size: -; v_call: TRBV4-1; d_call: -; j_call: TRBJ1-1; cdr3_aa: CASTRYGGDTEAFF; cdr3_nt: TGCGCCAGCACCCGTTACGGGGGGGACACTGAAGCTTTCTTT
clone_size: few; v_call: TRBV11-2; d_call: -; j_call: TRBJ1-5; cdr3_aa: CASSFTGNNQPQHF; cdr3_nt: TGTGCCAGCAGCTTTACAGGGAACAATCAGCCCCAGCATTTT
clone_size: -; v_call: TRBV7-9; d_call: -; j_call: TRBJ1-5; cdr3_aa: CASSRGQFQPQHF; cdr3_nt: TGTGCCAGCAGCAGGGGACAATTTCAGCCCCAGCATTTT
clone_size: -; v_call: TRBV27; d_call: -; j_call: TRBJ2-3; cdr3_aa: CASSSLGLTKDTQYF; cdr3_nt: TGTGCCAGCAGTTCCCTCGGACTAACCAAAGATACGCAGTATTTT
clone_size: -; v_call: TRBV4-3; d_call: TRBD1; j_call: TRBJ1-2; cdr3_aa: CASSLDRGGGYTF; cdr3_nt: TGCGCCAGCAGTCTCGACAGGGGTGGTGGCTACACCTTC
clone_size: -; v_call: TRBV28; d_call: -; j_call: TRBJ2-7; cdr3_aa: CASKRRSEQYF; cdr3_nt: TGTGCCAGCAAGCGGAGGAGCGAGCAGTACTTC
clone_size: few; v_call: TRBV6-5; d_call: TRBD1; j_call: TRBJ1-1; cdr3_aa: CASRAGTGNTEAFF; cdr3_nt: TGTGCCAGCAGGGCCGGGACAGGGAACACTGAAGCTTTCTTT
clone_size: -; v_call: TRBV5-1; d_call: TRBD1; j_call: TRBJ1-1; cdr3_aa: CASSLASQGANTEAFF; cdr3_nt: TGCGCCAGCAGCTTGGCGTCACAGGGGGCGAACACTGAAGCTTTCTTT
clone_size: -; v_call: TRBV6-2/TRBV6-3; d_call: -; j_call: TRBJ1-4; cdr3_aa: CASSQGQHNEKLFF; cdr3_nt: TGTGCCAGCAGTCAAGGACAGCATAATGAAAAACTGTTTTTT
clone_size: -; v_call: TRBV19; d_call: TRBD1; j_call: TRBJ1-2; cdr3_aa: CASSTDRGLYGYTF; cdr3_nt: TGTGCCAGTAGCACCGACAGGGGGCTCTATGGCTACACCTTC
clone_size: -; v_call: TRBV30; d_call: -; j_call: TRBJ1-2; cdr3_aa: CAWSSGSYGYTF; cdr3_nt: TGTGCCTGGAGTTCGGGAAGCTATGGCTACACCTTC
clone_size: -; v_call: TRBV6-5; d_call: -; j_call: TRBJ1-1; cdr3_aa: CASTTLNTEAFF; cdr3_nt: TGTGCCAGCACCACATTGAACACTGAAGCTTTCTTT
clone_size: -; v_call: TRBV9; d_call: -; j_call: TRBJ2-2; cdr3_aa: CASSVGGLGELFF; cdr3_nt: TGTGCCAGCAGCGTAGGCGGATTGGGGGAGCTGTTTTTT
clone_size: few; v_call: TRBV6-5; d_call: TRBD1; j_call: TRBJ2-1; cdr3_aa: CASSSTGGIYNEQFF; cdr3_nt: TGTGCCAGCAGCTCGACAGGGGGCATCTACAATGAGCAGTTCTTC
clone_size: -; v_call: TRBV28; d_call: -; j_call: TRBJ2-5; cdr3_aa: CASSLPGVVGFLETQYF; cdr3_nt: TGTGCCAGCAGTCTCCCGGGGGTCGTCGGTTTCTTAGAGACCCAGTACTTC
clone_size: -; v_call: TRBV9; d_call: -; j_call: TRBJ1-2; cdr3_aa: CASSALRDSINYGYTF; cdr3_nt: TGTGCCAGCAGCGCCCTACGAGACAGCATTAACTATGGCTACACCTTC
clone_size: -; v_call: TRBV6-5; d_call: -; j_call: TRBJ2-7; cdr3_aa: CASSWKGFDYPYEQYF; cdr3_nt: TGTGCCAGCAGTTGGAAGGGGTTCGATTACCCCTACGAGCAGTACTTC
clone_size: few; v_call: TRBV11-3; d_call: -; j_call: TRBJ2-1; cdr3_aa: CASRFTGFHEQFF; cdr3_nt: TGTGCCAGCAGGTTCACAGGGTTTCATGAGCAGTTCTTC
clone_size: -; v_call: TRBV3-1/TRBV3-2; d_call: TRBD1; j_call: TRBJ1-1; cdr3_aa: CASSPPTGQGARDTEAFF; cdr3_nt: TGTGCCAGCAGCCCTCCAACGGGACAGGGGGCGCGGGACACTGAAGCTTTCTTT
clone_size: -; v_call: TRBV30; d_call: TRBD2; j_call: TRBJ2-3; cdr3_aa: CAWSVRAGFTDTQYF; cdr3_nt: TGTGCCTGGAGTGTTAGAGCGGGGTTCACAGATACGCAGTATTTT
clone_size: -; v_call: TRBV6-6; d_call: -; j_call: TRBJ1-6; cdr3_aa: CASKTGSWNSPLHF; cdr3_nt: TGTGCCAGCAAAACGGGGAGTTGGAATTCACCCCTCCACTTT
clone_size: -; v_call: TRBV20-1; d_call: -; j_call: TRBJ1-1; cdr3_aa: CSARRDLEAFF; cdr3_nt: TGCAGTGCCAGGCGGGACCTTGAAGCTTTCTTT
clone_size: -; v_call: TRBV6-2/TRBV6-3; d_call: TRBD1; j_call: TRBJ1-1; cdr3_aa: CASSYSLGQVDTEAFF; cdr3_nt: TGTGCCAGCAGTTACTCACTGGGACAGGTAGACACTGAAGCTTTCTTT
clone_size: -; v_call: TRBV19; d_call: TRBD2; j_call: TRBJ2-7; cdr3_aa: CASSMGGRAGEQYF; cdr3_nt: TGTGCCAGTAGTATGGGCGGGAGGGCCGGCGAGCAGTACTTC
clone_size: -; v_call: TRBV6-5; d_call: -; j_call: TRBJ1-3; cdr3_aa: CASSKTGGNTIYF; cdr3_nt: TGTGCCAGCAGTAAGACAGGCGGAAACACCATATATTTT
clone_size: -; v_call: TRBV18; d_call: -; j_call: TRBJ2-5; cdr3_aa: CASSPQETQYF; cdr3_nt: TGTGCCAGCTCCCCGCAAGAGACCCAGTACTTC
clone_size: few; v_call: TRBV20-1; d_call: -; j_call: TRBJ2-1; cdr3_aa: CSARATVEQFF; cdr3_nt: TGCAGTGCTAGAGCTACAGTTGAGCAGTTCTTC
clone_size: -; v_call: TRBV19; d_call: -; j_call: TRBJ1-1; cdr3_aa: CASTYEARPEAFF; cdr3_nt: TGTGCCTCCACTTACGAGGCCCGGCCTGAAGCTTTCTTT
clone_size: few; v_call: TRBV18; d_call: TRBD1; j_call: TRBJ1-5; cdr3_aa: CASSKQGSNQPQHF; cdr3_nt: TGTGCCAGCTCAAAACAGGGGAGCAATCAGCCCCAGCATTTT
clone_size: -; v_call: TRBV2; d_call: TRBD2; j_call: TRBJ2-1; cdr3_aa: CASSERGAGGPTDEQFF; cdr3_nt: TGTGCCAGCAGTGAAAGGGGGGCGGGGGGCCCCACCGATGAGCAGTTCTTC
clone_size: -; v_call: TRBV7-2; d_call: TRBD2; j_call: TRBJ2-3; cdr3_aa: CASSASGRPQYF; cdr3_nt: TGTGCCAGCAGCGCCAGCGGGAGGCCGCAGTATTTT
clone_size: -; v_call: TRBV12-3/TRBV12-4; d_call: -; j_call: TRBJ2-7; cdr3_aa: CASSPGWNEQYF; cdr3_nt: TGTGCCAGCAGCCCAGGGTGGAACGAGCAGTACTTC
clone_size: -; v_call: TRBV14; d_call: -; j_call: TRBJ2-7; cdr3_aa: CASSQDWPGLRDEQYF; cdr3_nt: TGTGCCAGCAGCCAAGATTGGCCAGGGCTACGGGACGAGCAGTACTTC
clone_size: -; v_call: TRBV29-1; d_call: -; j_call: TRBJ1-1; cdr3_aa: CSVEPVNTEAFF; cdr3_nt: TGCAGCGTTGAGCCGGTGAACACTGAAGCTTTCTTT
clone_size: -; v_call: TRBV27; d_call: -; j_call: TRBJ2-7; cdr3_aa: CASSLSRQYEQYF; cdr3_nt: TGTGCCAGCAGTTTATCGAGACAGTACGAGCAGTACTTC
clone_size: -; v_call: TRBV7-3; d_call: TRBD2; j_call: TRBJ2-7; cdr3_aa: CASSRGGGTPYEQYF; cdr3_nt: TGTGCCAGCAGCCGGGGCGGGGGGACCCCGTACGAGCAGTACTTC
clone_size: -; v_call: TRBV29-1; d_call: -; j_call: TRBJ1-1; cdr3_aa: CSVDNYGGNTEAFF; cdr3_nt: TGCAGCGTTGATAATTACGGCGGAAACACTGAAGCTTTCTTT
clone_size: -; v_call: TRBV19; d_call: TRBD2; j_call: TRBJ2-3; cdr3_aa: CASSIGGAADTQYF; cdr3_nt: TGTGCCAGTAGTATCGGGGGGGCAGCAGATACGCAGTATTTT
clone_size: -; v_call: TRBV28; d_call: -; j_call: TRBJ2-5; cdr3_aa: CASSLPGVKETQYF; cdr3_nt: TGTGCCAGCAGTTTACCCGGGGTAAAAGAGACCCAGTACTTC
clone_size: -; v_call: TRBV6-5; d_call: TRBD1; j_call: TRBJ1-2; cdr3_aa: CASSLRDSLYYGYTF; cdr3_nt: TGTGCCAGCAGTCTCCGGGACAGCCTATATTATGGCTACACCTTC
clone_size: many; v_call: TRBV6-6; d_call: -; j_call: TRBJ1-1; cdr3_aa: CASSYGGTEAFF; cdr3_nt: TGTGCCAGCAGTTACGGGGGGACTGAAGCTTTCTTT
clone_size: -; v_call: TRBV10-3; d_call: TRBD1; j_call: TRBJ2-7; cdr3_aa: CATNEDRGRRTYEQYF; cdr3_nt: TGTGCCACAAATGAAGACAGGGGGCGGCGGACCTACGAGCAGTACTTC